This T cell receptor beta chain was sequenced in a study of T cell responses to AZD1222 COVID-19 vaccine. Study-level points and caveats: Dominant CD4 TCR responses targeted spike regions 160-218 and 743-854. Reportedly, nearly half of unique spike TCRs recognized epitopes outside B.1.351/B.1.1.7 mutations. Among the donors, most were white British and more were female, and clonal diversity was possibly underestimated.

Germline CDR1 reads SGHRS; CDR2 reads YFSETQ. The CDR3 is 14 amino acids. Deletions cut 4 bases from V and 4 bases from J, with 11 bases between. Libraries were prepared by immunoSEQ multiplex PCR; TCRdb keeps only in-frame clonotypes and omits some of them. The sample lists roughly 120,000 clones, 85% to 90% occurring once. To note about this clone: Its matching antigen is unknown.

This specimen was peripheral blood, taken on day 0 of AZD1222 vaccination. The chain employs TRBV5-1 and TRBJ1-4; D ambiguous. This clonotype was sampled from an adult in good health. The CDR3 loop reads CASSRDLGNEKLFF. In DNA form, the CDR3 reads TGCGCCAGCAGCAGGGATCTGGGTAATGAAAAACTGTTTTTT.